The TCR beta chain described here comes from a study of CD8+ T cells in alopecia areata. Comment on this clone: The target antigen is unknown.

Specified treatment: oral pan-JAK inhibitor, 5-10 mg twice daily. V dropped 0 bases and J dropped 3 bases, with 12 bases sitting between them. Looked up from germline, CDR1 is MGHRA and CDR2 is YSYEKL. The CDR3 consists of 15 residues. Sequencing used cDNA as its template, made by extracting RNA and reverse transcribing it. Using immunoSEQ multiplex PCR, the repertoire was profiled, and TCRdb retains in-frame clones only, with some absent. The data show more than 110,000 clones, about 56% seen once. Whole-study findings and limits: There were also resident alphabeta T cells of normal skin sequenced in scalp samples. Normal scalp showed lower clonality than lesional scalp, especially alopecia totalis/universalis.

The chain links TRBV4-1 to TRBJ2-7; D assignment may be TRBD1 or TRBD2 (6 bases each). This sequence originates from a human donor with alopecia areata. The input for sequencing was CD8+ T cells sorted from blood, taken at week 4, from a patient treated with tofacitinib. The CDR3 sequence is CASSQEPGAVYEQYF. The CDR3 bases are TGCGCCAGCAGCCAAGAACCGGGGGCCGTCTACGAGCAGTACTTC.